This entry features one T cell receptor (beta chain) sequence. As yet, its antigen is unknown. The data originate from a study of CD8+CD57+ T cells in acquired aplastic anemia. Study-wide background: When averaged, DNA from sorted CD4+ and CD8+ cells came to approximately 3.2 ug. In CD4+ cells, healthy donors produced an average of approximately 11 million reads.

TCR beta VDJ and CDR3 profiles were obtained from a genomic DNA template. In TCRdb, the reads were re-called with MiXCR into one record per CDR3 protein. The sample yields about 190,000 distinct CDR3 sequences, roughly 56% seen once. The study's findings and limits: No significant patient-versus-control difference appeared in CD8+ Simpson's diversity. Shared by patients and controls, 25 to 30 CD8+ CDR3s were abundant in patients.

This CDR3 is built from 16 residues. CDR1 and CDR2 (germline): MNHNY, SVGAGI (reference sequence). V shed 4 bases and J shed 0 bases, with 14 bases lying between them. V is TRBV6-6 and J is TRBJ2-3; D is unclear. Sample: sorted CD4+, CD8+, or CD8+CD57+ T cells (not recorded which) from PBMCs. The receptor was derived from a human donor in good health, serving as a control. The CDR3 DNA follows: TGTGCCAGCAGTTTTCTAGTCACCTCCAGCACAGATACGCAGTATTTT. Its protein is CASSFLVTSSTDTQYF.